Listed here are 21 T cell receptor beta chains from one sample, sequenced in a study of CD8+ T cells in alopecia areata. Treatment reported: oral pan-JAK inhibitor, 5-10 mg twice daily. RNA was extracted and reverse transcribed into cDNA as the sequencing template. Sequencing was performed with immunoSEQ multiplex PCR; in TCRdb, only in-frame clones are kept and a portion is missing. The sample lists some 120,000 clones, roughly 55% occurring once. Source: CD4+ T cells sorted from blood, taken at week 4, from a patient treated with tofacitinib. These receptors were collected from a human donor with alopecia areata.

The V and J genes are TRBV6-6 and TRBJ2-7; D is unclear. The germline CDR1 and CDR2 sequences are MNHNY and SVGAGI (reference sequence). This CDR3 is 12 amino acids long. V was trimmed by 5 bases and J by 2 bases, leaving 7 bases between them. The CDR3 here is CASSPSPYEQYF. The CDR3, as DNA: TGTGCCAGCAGTCCCTCCCCCTACGAGCAGTACTTC.

The chain employs TRBV4-1 and TRBJ2-5; D is perhaps TRBD1 (6 bases). Trimming cost V 0 bases and J 5 bases, with 13 bases left between them. CDR3 length: 15 residues. Germline V gene lookup returns CDR1 MGHRA and CDR2 YSYEKL. CDR3 amino acids: CASSQDRQGSETQYF. The CDR3, as DNA: TGCGCCAGCAGCCAAGATCGGCAGGGGTCGGAGACCCAGTACTTC.

The chain has TRBV5-6 and TRBJ1-3; D not resolved. Germline-derived CDR1 and CDR2 are SGHDT and YYEEEE. Trimming removed 1 base from V and 3 bases from J, with 2 bases in between. The CDR3 totals 12 residues. DNA of the CDR3: TGTGCCAGCAGCTTGCTTGGAAACACCATATATTTT. As protein: CASSLLGNTIYF.

This clone was recorded only once. The chain joins TRBV30 to TRBJ1-2; the D is unclear. CDR3 length: 12 amino acids. Germline values: CDR1 GTSNPN, CDR2 SVGIG (reference sequence). V was cut by 4 bases and J by 4 bases, with 10 bases left in between. CDR3 coding DNA: TGTGCCTGGAAACGGATACTCTATGGCTACACCTTC. It specifies CAWKRILYGYTF.

The V and J genes are TRBV6-6 and TRBJ2-7; a weak D match, TRBD2 (6 bases). The V gene lost 2 bases and the J gene lost 0 bases, with 11 bases spanning the gap. The CDR3 has 15 amino acids. The V gene's germline CDR1 is MNHNY and CDR2 SVGAGI (reference sequence). This chain's CDR3 is CASSYAEGSSYEQYF. CDR3 coding DNA: TGTGCCAGCAGTTACGCGGAGGGCAGCTCCTACGAGCAGTACTTC.

V usage is TRBV29-1 and J usage is TRBJ2-2, with 9 positions matching TRBD2. CDR3 length: 14 amino acids. CDR1 and CDR2 (germline): SQVTM, ANQGSEA. The V gene end was trimmed by 8 bases and the J gene end by 1 base; junction bases not matched to a gene: 5. The DNA of the CDR3 is TGCAGCATTCGGACTAGCGTGAACACCGGGGAGCTGTTTTTT. Translating gives CSIRTSVNTGELFF.

This rearrangement joins TRBV5-1 to TRBJ2-7; D tentatively fits TRBD1 or TRBD2 (6 bases each). Germline loops: CDR1 SGHRS, CDR2 YFSETQ. The CDR3 length is 14 residues. Trimming removed 1 base at V and 4 bases at J, with 12 bases between. The CDR3 nucleotides are TGCGCCAGCAGCTTGTCGGGGGCCACATACGAGCAGTACTTC. Amino acids: CASSLSGATYEQYF.

This chain connects TRBV9 to TRBJ1-2, with 8 bases that match TRBD1. The V segment lost 6 bases and the J segment 7 bases; nucleotides outside the gene matches: 8. This CDR3 comprises 13 residues. Germline V CDR1 and CDR2: SGDLS, YYNGEE. The CDR3 DNA sequence: TGTGCCAGCACTAGACAGGGGTTTTTTGGCTACACCTTC. Translating it yields CASTRQGFFGYTF. Full variable domain (remainder filled in from reference TRBV9 and TRBJ1-2): DSGVTQTPKHLITATGQRVTLRCSPRSGDLSVYWYQQSLDQGLQFLIQYYNGEERAKGNILERFSAQQFPDLHSELNLSSLELGDSALYFCASTRQGFFGYTFGSGTRLTVV.

J is TRBJ1-5 and V is TRBV7-9; the D is unclear. CDR1 is SEHNR, CDR2 FQNEAQ, per germline (reference sequence). V lost 5 bases and J lost 1, with 9 bases in between. The CDR3 is made up of 14 amino acids. CDR3 bases: TGTGCCAGCAGCCTTACGTCCAGCAATCAGCCCCAGCATTTT. As protein: CASSLTSSNQPQHF. Full variable domain (outside the CDR3, taken from reference TRBV7-9 and TRBJ1-5): DTGVSQNPRHKITKRGQNVTFRCDPISEHNRLYWYRQTLGQGPEFLTYFQNEAQLEKSRLLSDRFSAERPKGSFSTLEIQRTEQGDSAMYLCASSLTSSNQPQHFGDGTRLSIL.

The V gene is TRBV4-1, the J gene TRBJ2-1; D may be TRBD1 or TRBD2 (6 bases each). The V and J ends lost 4 bases and 7 bases respectively, with 23 bases between them. The CDR3 totals 17 residues. Germline CDR1 and CDR2: MGHRA and YSYEKL. CDR3 nucleotides: TGCGCCAGCAGCCCGGGGGCCCCGTCCGCCCCTGCGAATGAGCAGTTCTTC. This sequence encodes CASSPGAPSAPANEQFF.

This clone was found a few times. In the same sample, other DNA sequences code for this CDR3. V gene TRBV5-1 combines with J gene TRBJ2-3; D gene uncertain. The CDR3 loop spans 13 amino acids. Trimming took off 0 bases at V and 1 base at J, with 3 bases between the two ends. Germline V gene lookup returns CDR1 SGHRS and CDR2 YFSETQ. The CDR3 DNA is TGCGCCAGCAGCTTGGAAGGCACAGATACGCAGTATTTT. Translated, it gives CASSLEGTDTQYF.

This clone was detected only a few times. CDR3 protein: CASSPDRGSSYGYTF. The CDR3 DNA reads TGTGCCAGCTCACCAGATAGAGGGAGCTCCTATGGCTACACCTTC. The chain joins TRBV18 to TRBJ1-2; D not certain. Germline lookup yields CDR1 KGHSH and CDR2 LQKENI. The length of the CDR3 is 15 residues. V was pared by 2 bases and J by 4 bases, with 14 bases between.

The rearrangement uses TRBV10-3 and TRBJ1-1; no clear D gene. Between the trimmed V and J ends, which lost 6 bases and 2 bases, there was a span of 10 bases. This CDR3 is built from 13 residues. Germline V gene lookup returns CDR1 ENHRY and CDR2 SYGVKD. Here the CDR3 DNA reads TGTGCCATCAGGGAGGGCGGAAACACTGAAGCTTTCTTT. This translates into CAIREGGNTEAFF.

The chain has TRBV23-1 and TRBJ2-7; tentatively, D is TRBD1 (6 bases). TRBV23-1 is an open reading frame whose function is uncertain. The length of the CDR3 is 16 residues. Between the trimmed V and J ends, which lost 3 bases and 2 bases, there was a span of 17 bases. Here the CDR3 reads CASSHPDVRGTYEQYF. The DNA for the CDR3 is TGCGCCAGCAGTCATCCCGACGTTAGGGGGACCTACGAGCAGTACTTC.

In its sample, this clone was seen a few times. The J gene is TRBJ1-5, the V gene TRBV5-1, with unresolved D. Germline CDR1 reads SGHRS; CDR2 reads YFSETQ. The CDR3 covers 13 residues. V gave up 0 bases and J gave up 3 bases, with 4 bases separating them. Written as DNA, the CDR3 is TGCGCCAGCAGCTTGGGTACCAATCAGCCCCAGCATTTT. It is translated as CASSLGTNQPQHF.

The CDR3 reads CASSQDWGNTEAFF. For the CDR3, the DNA is TGTGCCAGCAGCCAAGATTGGGGGAACACTGAAGCTTTCTTT. The rearrangement uses TRBV7-2 and TRBJ1-1; unclear D gene. This CDR3 has 14 residues. V lost 5 bases, J lost 1 base, and 11 bases lay in between. CDR1 is SGHTA and CDR2 is FQGNSA in the germline V gene.

This rearrangement joins TRBV25-1 to TRBJ1-2; TRBD1 is a possible D gene (5 bases). With 4 bases removed from V and 7 bases from J, the gap between germline ends came to 16 bases. Germline V CDR1 and CDR2: MGHDK, SYGVNS. The CDR3 is 14 amino acids. For the CDR3, the DNA is TGTGCCAGCAGTGGCCTAGGGGTCGTTCTTGGCTACACCTTC. Translating gives CASSGLGVVLGYTF.

The CDR3 coding sequence is TGTGCCACCAGCAAAGGGGGCGAGGTGGAGACCCAGTACTTC. Encoded protein: CATSKGGEVETQYF. This chain links TRBV15 with TRBJ2-5; 7 bases line up with TRBD1. The germline V gene has CDR1 LNHNV and CDR2 YYDKDF (reference sequence). This CDR3 has 14 residues. V dropped 4 bases and J dropped 5; count of bases not matched to a gene: 7.

J is TRBJ2-5 and V is TRBV5-1; D remains ambiguous. Per germline, CDR1 SGHRS and CDR2 YFSETQ. V lost 0 bases and J 1 base, leaving 16 bases between the germline ends. This CDR3 region has 17 residues. This CDR3 reads CASSLALGSSTQETQYF. CDR3 sequence (DNA): TGCGCCAGCAGCTTGGCGTTAGGGTCCTCTACCCAAGAGACCCAGTACTTC.

The genes are TRBV19 and TRBJ1-5; 9 bases line up with TRBD1. CDR1 and CDR2 (germline): LNHDA, SQIVND (reference sequence). CDR3 size: 15 residues. V lost 6 bases and J lost 4; bases outside the gene matches: 7. CDR3 bases: TGTGCCAGTAGCCGCGACAGGGGGGAAAATCAGCCCCAGCATTTT. Its translation: CASSRDRGENQPQHF.

The chain joins TRBV19 to TRBJ1-1; unclear D gene. CDR3 length: 14 amino acids. Trimming stripped 3 bases from V and 1 base from J, with 9 bases between. The germline CDR1 and CDR2 sequences are LNHDA and SQIVND (reference sequence). In DNA form, the CDR3 reads TGTGCCAGTAGTATTGGGCAGCGGAACACTGAAGCTTTCTTT. Translation: CASSIGQRNTEAFF.